This T cell receptor beta chain was documented in a study of T cells in Graves' hyperthyroidism and ophthalmopathy. This clonotype was counted ten times or more. Its specificity is unknown. Study-wide results and limits: Blood shared most expanded thyroid clonotypes above 0.001. It was a median approximately 6 months before onset that the model predicted ophthalmopathy.

Amplification of TCR beta CDR3 regions was performed using RNA transcripts as template. TCR CDR3 underwent first-round RT-PCR with the HTBI primer set. Using its own MiXCR run on the multiplex PCR reads, TCRdb lists one record per CDR3 protein. Altogether some 760,000 distinct CDR3 sequences are present, around 15% being singletons, with the ten largest covering about a tenth. Trimming cost V 1 base and J 5 bases, with 17 bases left between them. The CDR3 is 17 amino acids. The TCR was taken from a woman aged 18-30 years with Graves' hyperthyroidism. The chain couples TRBV12-3 or TRBV12-4 to TRBJ2-2, with TRBD2 as a possible D gene (5 bases). Sequencing was carried out using blood. This CDR3 reads CASSLGFLDFNTGELFF. The CDR3 DNA is TGTGCCAGCAGTTTAGGCTTCCTGGACTTCAATACCGGGGAGCTGTTTTTT.